The 30 T cell receptor beta chains below were found in one sample sequenced in a study of T cell repertoires in cytomegalovirus infection. TCRdb re-derived calls from the reads in MiXCR, one entry per CDR3 protein. The profile shows a few hundred thousand distinct CDR3 sequences, roughly 15% of them singletons. Sequencing input: PBMCs. These receptors were collected from a human donor in good health (CMV status not recorded). Some clones in this sample may be carry-over from other donors' samples.

This clonotype was seen only a few times. This sequence joins TRBV28 and TRBJ2-4; 7 nucleotides match TRBD1. With 4 bases clipped from V and 0 bases from J, the junction kept 6 bases outside the gene matches. The germline CDR1 and CDR2 sequences are MDHEN and SYDVKM. This CDR3 spans 16 amino acids. The CDR3 DNA is TGTGCCAGCAGTTCCCCCGGGACAGCAGCCAAAAACATTCAGTACTTC. This translates into CASSSPGTAAKNIQYF.

The CDR3, as DNA: TGTGCCATCAGTGAAATACAGGATGGCTACACCTTC. The encoded protein is CAISEIQDGYTF. The V gene is TRBV10-3, the J gene TRBJ1-2, with TRBD1 as a possible D gene (5 bases). Between the trimmed V and J ends, which lost 3 bases and 6 bases, there was a span of 8 bases. This CDR3 is built from 12 residues. Looked up from germline, CDR1 is ENHRY and CDR2 is SYGVKD.

This clonotype was detected only a few times. This chain uses TRBV12-3 or TRBV12-4 with TRBJ1-5, with 8 bases that match TRBD1. The J segment lost 9 bases and the V segment lost 4 bases, leaving 11 bases of the junction unmatched. The CDR3 runs to 15 residues. The CDR3 region has the DNA TGTGCCAGCAGTTATGGGGACAGGCCGCCGGGGCCCCAGCATTTT. Residues: CASSYGDRPPGPQHF.

The sample holds many counts of this clonotype. J is TRBJ2-7 and V is TRBV12-3 or TRBV12-4; 9 nucleotides agree with TRBD1. J gave up 5 bases and V 5 bases, and 1 base lay outside the gene matches. The length of the CDR3 is 12 residues. DNA of the CDR3: TGTGCCAGCAGTACAGGGGGCCACGAGCAGTACTTC. Translation gives CASSTGGHEQYF.

CDR3 nucleotides: TGCAGTGCAAGCCCCAGTATCGGCTTAGCTAATGAAAAACTGTTTTTT. It is translated as CSASPSIGLANEKLFF. The genes are TRBV20-1 and TRBJ1-4; D ambiguous. Germline V gives CDR1 DFQATT, CDR2 SNEGSKA (reference sequence). The ends were cut back, 6 bases at V and 3 bases at J, with 20 bases in the middle. The CDR3 loop spans 16 amino acids.

This clonotype was counted at least ten times. The V call is TRBV4-1, the J call TRBJ2-3; 11 nucleotides line up with TRBD1. J gave up 5 bases and V 1 base, and 14 bases lay outside the gene matches. The CDR3 spans 19 residues. CDR1 is MGHRA, CDR2 YSYEKL, per germline. DNA of the CDR3: TGCGCCAGCAGCCAAGGAATTATTGGGGGACAGGGGGTAGAAGATACGCAGTATTTT. The encoded protein is CASSQGIIGGQGVEDTQYF.

This clonotype was seen repeatedly, ten times or more. The genes are TRBV7-9 and TRBJ2-1; D call uncertain. Germline V gives CDR1 SEHNR, CDR2 FQNEAQ (reference sequence). V lost 2 bases, J lost 0 bases, and 8 bases lay in between. The length of the CDR3 is 15 residues. CDR3 in DNA: TGTGCCAGCAGCTTACCAGGAAGCTCCTACAATGAGCAGTTCTTC. Translation gives CASSLPGSSYNEQFF. The complete variable domain, with remaining parts taken from reference TRBV7-9 and TRBJ2-1, reads DTGVSQNPRHKITKRGQNVTFRCDPISEHNRLYWYRQTLGQGPEFLTYFQNEAQLEKSRLLSDRFSAERPKGSFSTLEIQRTEQGDSAMYLCASSLPGSSYNEQFFGPGTRLTVL.

This chain connects TRBV28 to TRBJ2-3, with 8 bases aligning to TRBD1. This CDR3 contains 12 residues. Germline V gene data show CDR1 as MDHEN and CDR2 as SYDVKM. The CDR3 sequence is CVSQGAPDTQYF. The CDR3 DNA sequence: TGTGTCTCTCAGGGGGCTCCAGATACGCAGTATTTT.

In this sample, this clonotype turned up many times. The rearrangement uses TRBV7-2 and TRBJ1-5; D might be TRBD1 (5 bases). The V gene's germline CDR1 is SGHTA and CDR2 FQGNSA. The CDR3 is 15 residues long. V was shortened by 3 bases and J by 6 bases, with 15 bases between the two germline ends. CDR3 in amino acids: CASSFVGDLSQPQHF. Written as DNA, the CDR3 is TGTGCCAGCAGCTTTGTCGGGGACCTGAGTCAGCCCCAGCATTTT.

In this sample, this clonotype turned up a few times. The chain has TRBV10-3 and TRBJ2-7; 11 bases fit TRBD2. V dropped 6 bases and J dropped 4; count of bases not matched to a gene: 8. CDR3 length: 15 residues. CDR1 is ENHRY, CDR2 SYGVKD, per germline. For the CDR3, the DNA is TGTGCCATCAGGGCTAGCGGGGGGAACTTGTACGAGCAGTACTTC. This encodes CAIRASGGNLYEQYF.

Concerning this clonotype itself: Compared with germline, one end of the junction differs, possibly owing to a read error. DNA for the CDR3: TGTACCAGCAGCCCTGGGCTGGGGGCGCAGCGATATGAAGCTTTCTTT. Translation gives CTSSPGLGAQRYEAFF. This chain uses TRBV5-4 with TRBJ1-1; D is perhaps TRBD1 (6 bases). The CDR3 contains 16 residues. The germline CDR1 and CDR2 sequences are SGHNT and YYREEE (reference sequence).

This clonotype was observed a handful of times. CDR3 sequence (DNA): TGCAGTGCAACCGGAGGAGCGGGGGGATACGAGCAGTACTTC. As protein: CSATGGAGGYEQYF. The chain couples TRBV20-1 to TRBJ2-7, with TRBD2 matching over 9 bases. CDR3 length: 14 residues. Germline loops: CDR1 DFQATT, CDR2 SNEGSKA (reference sequence). With 6 bases clipped from V and 4 bases from J, the junction kept 10 bases outside the gene matches.

J is TRBJ1-5 and V is TRBV4-3, with a tentative D call TRBD1 (5 bases). From germline, CDR1 is LGHNA and CDR2 YSLEER. The CDR3 loop spans 18 amino acids. Trimming removed 1 base at V and 0 bases at J, with 16 bases between. The CDR3 bases are TGCGCCAGCAGCCAAGGTAGTCAGGGCGATTATAGCAATCAGCCCCAGCATTTT. Amino acids: CASSQGSQGDYSNQPQHF.

This clonotype was detected many times. V gene TRBV7-6 combines with J gene TRBJ1-4; TRBD1 matches at 7 bases. V lost 5 bases, J lost 7 bases, and 7 bases stayed unmatched. The germline gives CDR1 SGHVS, CDR2 FNYEAQ. The CDR3 is 14 amino acids. As DNA, the CDR3 is TGTGCCAGCAGCCCACAGGGGTACGGTGAAAAACTGTTTTTT. Translating it yields CASSPQGYGEKLFF.

Here the CDR3 reads CASSLQGDDYGYTF. DNA for the CDR3: TGTGCCAGCAGCTTACAGGGGGATGACTATGGCTACACCTTC. The gene calls are TRBV7-2 and TRBJ1-2; 7 nucleotides agree with TRBD1. This CDR3 contains 14 residues. V trimming: 2 bases; J trimming: 3 bases; junction bases outside the gene matches: 3. Germline V gene lookup returns CDR1 SGHTA and CDR2 FQGNSA.

This clonotype was recorded a few times. V is TRBV20-1 and J is TRBJ1-1, with D unresolved. The germline V gene has CDR1 DFQATT and CDR2 SNEGSKA (reference sequence). The ends were cut back, 5 bases at V and 3 bases at J, with 13 bases in the middle. CDR3 size: 13 residues. The CDR3 sequence is CSAPPLIDTEAFF. Here the CDR3 DNA reads TGCAGTGCTCCCCCCCTCATCGACACTGAAGCTTTCTTT.

CDR3 in DNA: TGCAGTGCTAAAAACTATCGAGGGCCCGAGGGGGTCACAGATACGCAGTATTTT. It yields the protein CSAKNYRGPEGVTDTQYF. The chain has TRBV20-1 and TRBJ2-3, with D maybe TRBD1 (6 bases). This CDR3 has 18 amino acids. Germline assignment: CDR1 DFQATT and CDR2 SNEGSKA (reference sequence). V lost 4 bases, J lost 2 bases, and 25 bases lay in between.

This clonotype was observed at least ten times. V and J are TRBV4-2 and TRBJ2-7; D may be TRBD1 (6 bases). Trimming removed 0 bases at V and 2 bases at J, with 11 bases between. Looked up from germline, CDR1 is LGHNA and CDR2 is YNFKEQ. The CDR3 length is 15 residues. CDR3 loop: CASSQDQDRPYEQYF. In DNA, the CDR3 is TGTGCCAGCAGCCAAGATCAGGACAGACCCTACGAGCAGTACTTC.

In DNA, the CDR3 is TGTGCCAGCAGCCGGAAGACTAGCGGGGTTGATACGCAGTATTTT. It specifies CASSRKTSGVDTQYF. The rearrangement links TRBV7-9 to TRBJ2-3; 11 bases align to TRBD2. Germline V CDR1 and CDR2: SEHNR, FQNEAQ (reference sequence). The length of the CDR3 is 15 residues. V dropped 5 bases and J dropped 6; count of bases not matched to a gene: 7.

This clonotype has a handful of counts. The rearrangement links TRBV4-2 to TRBJ1-5; D is ambiguous. The CDR3 has 14 residues. V lost 1 base and J 7 bases, leaving 11 bases between the germline ends. CDR1 is LGHNA and CDR2 is YNFKEQ in the germline V gene. The CDR3 DNA sequence: TGTGCCAGCAGCCAAGGGCACGGTCCCCAGCCCCAGCATTTT. Translation: CASSQGHGPQPQHF.

The chain links TRBV3-1 to TRBJ1-3; D is unclear. V gave up 1 base and J gave up 4 bases, with 8 bases separating them. Germline CDR1 is LGHDT and CDR2 is YNNKEL (reference sequence). The length of the CDR3 is 14 residues. DNA for the CDR3: TGTGCCAGCAGCCAAGTTCGGCTCGGAAACACCATATATTTT. As protein: CASSQVRLGNTIYF. The full variable domain, in which reference TRBV3-1 and TRBJ1-3 provide the parts outside the CDR3, is DTAVSQTPKYLVTQMGNDKSIKCEQNLGHDTMYWYKQDSKKFLKIMFSYNNKELIINETVPNRFSPKSPDKAHLNLHINSLELGDSAVYFCASSQVRLGNTIYFGEGSWLTVV.

This clonotype came up many times. The rearrangement joins TRBV12-3 or TRBV12-4 to TRBJ1-5; 8 nucleotides align to TRBD1. The V and J ends lost 5 bases and 5 bases, in that order; junction bases with no gene match: 11. The CDR3 is made up of 16 amino acids. Here the CDR3 DNA reads TGTGCCAGCAGTGACAGGGCCAGGGGGCGTTATCAGCCCCAGCATTTT. Its translation: CASSDRARGRYQPQHF.

This clonotype was seen a handful of times. The chain couples TRBV2 to TRBJ1-1; 8 nucleotides agree with TRBD1. The CDR3 spans 13 residues. J was trimmed by 7 bases and V by 4 bases; bases with no gene match: 5. Germline CDR1 is SNHLY and CDR2 is FYNNEI. The CDR3 coding sequence is TGTGCCAGCAGTGGGACAGGGCCCTTTGAAGCTTTCTTT. Translated: CASSGTGPFEAFF.

This clonotype has ten or more counts. The chain has TRBV7-8 and TRBJ1-2; 7 bases match TRBD1. Per the germline V gene, CDR1 is SGHVS and CDR2 is FQNEAQ. V dropped 4 bases and J dropped 0; count of bases not matched to a gene: 8. CDR3 length: 16 residues. This chain's CDR3 is CASSSLRDRTNYGYTF. CDR3 DNA: TGTGCCAGCAGCTCACTTAGGGACAGAACTAACTATGGCTACACCTTC.

This clonotype was recorded a few times. This chain joins TRBV20-1 and TRBJ2-3; 14 bases map to TRBD2. The CDR3 is 14 residues long. Germline V gene data show CDR1 as DFQATT and CDR2 as SNEGSKA (reference sequence). V lost 6 bases and J lost 5; bases outside the gene matches: 4. The CDR3 DNA sequence: TGCAGTGCGAGACTAGCGGGGGGGAGAGATACGCAGTATTTT. Translated, it gives CSARLAGGRDTQYF.

This clonotype appeared many times. V gene TRBV12-3 or TRBV12-4 combines with J gene TRBJ2-7; the match to TRBD2 covers 14 bases. The junction had 4 bases not matched to a gene; V was cut back by 6 bases and J by 6 bases. The CDR3 runs to 14 residues. CDR3 nucleotides: TGTGCCAGCAGGCGAGGACTAGCGGGGGGCGAGCAGTACTTC. Its translation is CASRRGLAGGEQYF.

This clonotype was recorded many times. CDR3 nucleotides: TGTGCCAGCAGTTTCGCGAGAATTAGCAATCAGCCCCAGCATTTT. Translating gives CASSFARISNQPQHF. This rearrangement joins TRBV12-3 or TRBV12-4 to TRBJ1-5; unclear D gene. The CDR3 loop spans 15 amino acids. Trimming removed 3 bases at V and 0 bases at J, with 9 bases between.

This clonotype was seen at least ten times. The genes are TRBV4-1 and TRBJ1-1; D is unclear. The CDR3 is 16 amino acids. V was pared by 0 bases and J by 0 bases, with 11 bases between. Germline CDR1 is MGHRA and CDR2 is YSYEKL. Here the CDR3 DNA reads TGCGCCAGCAGCCAAGATTTTCGACGGCTGAACACTGAAGCTTTCTTT. Its translation is CASSQDFRRLNTEAFF.

The chain employs TRBV12-3 or TRBV12-4 and TRBJ1-2, with unresolved D. V was cut by 4 bases and J by 8 bases, with 11 bases left in between. CDR3 size: 12 residues. CDR3 nucleotide sequence: TGTGCCAGCAGTTATACAGTGTCGGGCTACACCTTC. This encodes CASSYTVSGYTF.

The V and J genes are TRBV19 and TRBJ1-1; D gene unclear. Deletions cut 4 bases from V and 2 bases from J, with 11 bases between. Germline V gives CDR1 LNHDA, CDR2 SQIVND (reference sequence). CDR3 length: 14 amino acids. The CDR3 region is CASSTVSFNTEAFF. Written as DNA, the CDR3 is TGTGCCAGTAGTACAGTAAGTTTTAACACTGAAGCTTTCTTT.